This T cell receptor (beta chain) derives from a study of T cells in Graves' hyperthyroidism and ophthalmopathy. This clonotype was observed at least ten times. Its antigen is still unknown. The V gene lost 1 base and the J gene lost 2 bases, with 14 bases spanning the gap. This CDR3 spans 16 amino acids. Germline V gene lookup returns CDR1 LNHNV and CDR2 YYDKDF (reference sequence). Whole-study results and caveats: Progression to ophthalmopathy was predicted a median of 6.5 months early.

The investigators amplified TCR beta CDR3 regions from RNA transcripts. HTBI primers drove first-round RT-PCR of the TCR CDR3. TCRdb recomputed calls from the multiplex PCR reads with MiXCR, one row per CDR3 protein. The sample contains hundreds of thousands of distinct CDR3 sequences, roughly 50% of which appear only once. The clonotype was recovered from a woman between 18 and 29 years old with Graves' hyperthyroidism. The sample comprised peripheral blood or thyroid tissue (not recorded which). This rearrangement joins TRBV15 to TRBJ2-5; D might be TRBD2 (6 bases). The CDR3 DNA reads as TGTGCCACCAGCAGAGGGGGGGAGTCGGCTCAAGAGACCCAGTACTTC. Amino acid sequence: CATSRGGESAQETQYF.